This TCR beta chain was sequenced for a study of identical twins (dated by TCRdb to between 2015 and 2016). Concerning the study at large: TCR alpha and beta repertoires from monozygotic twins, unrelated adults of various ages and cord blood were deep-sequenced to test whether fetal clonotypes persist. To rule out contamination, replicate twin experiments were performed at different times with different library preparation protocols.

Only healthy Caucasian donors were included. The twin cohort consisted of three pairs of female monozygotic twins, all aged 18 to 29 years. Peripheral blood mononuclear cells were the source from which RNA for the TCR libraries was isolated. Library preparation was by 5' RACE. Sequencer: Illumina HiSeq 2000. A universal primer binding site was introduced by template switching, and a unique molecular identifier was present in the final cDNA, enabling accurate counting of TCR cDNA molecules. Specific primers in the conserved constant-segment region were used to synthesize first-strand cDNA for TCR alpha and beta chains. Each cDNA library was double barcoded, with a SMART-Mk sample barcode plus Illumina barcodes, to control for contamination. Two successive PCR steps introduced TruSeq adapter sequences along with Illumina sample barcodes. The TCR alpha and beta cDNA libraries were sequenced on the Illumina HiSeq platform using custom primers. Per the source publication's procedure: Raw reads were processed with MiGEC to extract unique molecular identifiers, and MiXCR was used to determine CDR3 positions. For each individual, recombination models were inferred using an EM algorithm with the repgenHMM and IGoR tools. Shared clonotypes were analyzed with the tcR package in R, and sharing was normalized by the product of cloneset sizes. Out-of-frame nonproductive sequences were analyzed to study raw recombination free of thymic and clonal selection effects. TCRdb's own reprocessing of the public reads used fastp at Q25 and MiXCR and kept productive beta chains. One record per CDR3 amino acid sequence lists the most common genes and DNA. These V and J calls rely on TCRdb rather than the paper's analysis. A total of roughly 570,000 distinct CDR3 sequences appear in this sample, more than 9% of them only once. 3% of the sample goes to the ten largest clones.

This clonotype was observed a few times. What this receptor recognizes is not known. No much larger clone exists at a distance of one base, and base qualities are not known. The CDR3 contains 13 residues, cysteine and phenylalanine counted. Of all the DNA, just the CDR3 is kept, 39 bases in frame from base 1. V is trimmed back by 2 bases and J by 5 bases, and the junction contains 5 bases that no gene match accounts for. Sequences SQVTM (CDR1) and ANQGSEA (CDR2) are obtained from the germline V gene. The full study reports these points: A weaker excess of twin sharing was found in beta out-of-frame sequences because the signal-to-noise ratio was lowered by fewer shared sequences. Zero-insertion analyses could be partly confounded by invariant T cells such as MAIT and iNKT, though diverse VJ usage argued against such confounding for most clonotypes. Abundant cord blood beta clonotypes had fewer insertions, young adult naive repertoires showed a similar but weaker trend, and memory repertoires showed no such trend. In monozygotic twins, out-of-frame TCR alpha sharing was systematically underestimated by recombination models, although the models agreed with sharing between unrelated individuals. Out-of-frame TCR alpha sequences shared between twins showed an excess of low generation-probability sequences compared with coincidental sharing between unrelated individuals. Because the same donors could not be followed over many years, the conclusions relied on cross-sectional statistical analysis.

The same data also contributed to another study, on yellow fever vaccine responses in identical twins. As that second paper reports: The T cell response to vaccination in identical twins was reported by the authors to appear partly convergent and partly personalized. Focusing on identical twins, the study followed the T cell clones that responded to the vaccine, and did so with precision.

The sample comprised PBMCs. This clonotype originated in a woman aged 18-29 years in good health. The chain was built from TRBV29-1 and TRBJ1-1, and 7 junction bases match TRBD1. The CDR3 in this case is CSVEKGAQTEAFF. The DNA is TGCAGCGTTGAAAAGGGGGCGCAAACTGAAGCTTTCTTT. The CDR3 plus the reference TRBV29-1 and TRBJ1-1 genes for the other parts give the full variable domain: SAVISQKPSRDICQRGTSLTIQCQVDSQVTMMFWYRQQPGQSLTLIATANQGSEATYESGFVIDKFPISRPNLTFSTLTVSNMSPEDSSIYLCSVEKGAQTEAFFGQGTRLTVV.